A selection of T cell receptor beta chains follows, all from one sample in a study of CD8+ T cells in alopecia areata. TCRdb keeps only in-frame clones here, not all; method: immunoSEQ multiplex PCR. The sample yields about 200,000 clones, around 56% seen once. The sample here was CD4+ T cells sorted from blood, taken at week 4, from a patient treated with tofacitinib. These receptors originate from a human donor with alopecia areata. Each CDR3 is given with its conserved first and last residue. The D gene is left open where the match is weak. The size of a clone is reported for some rows only, either as once, few or many, or as a class for expanded clones.

len	v_gene	d_gene	j_gene	abundance	CDR3aa	CDR3nt
15	TRBV6-5	.	TRBJ1-3	.	CASSSTGTSGNTIYF	TGTGCCAGCAGTTCTACAGGGACCTCTGGAAACACCATATATTTT
16	TRBV27	TRBD2	TRBJ2-1	few	CASTHRGGGGYNEQFF	TGTGCCAGCACTCACCGGGGTGGCGGGGGGTACAATGAGCAGTTCTTC
13	TRBV28	.	TRBJ1-2	.	CASSLLAEGGYTF	TGTGCCAGCAGCCTCCTCGCGGAGGGAGGCTACACCTTC
14	TRBV7-9	.	TRBJ1-1	few	CASSLGGAKPEAFF	TGTGCCAGCAGCCTGGGGGGAGCAAAACCTGAAGCTTTCTTT
14	TRBV6-5	.	TRBJ1-1	once	CASSFSGLNTEAFF	TGTGCCAGCAGTTTTTCAGGCTTGAACACTGAAGCTTTCTTT
14	TRBV4-2	TRBD2	TRBJ2-7	.	CASSLFGRGYEQYF	TGTGCCAGCAGCCTCTTCGGGCGGGGGTACGAGCAGTACTTC
16	TRBV7-6	TRBD1	TRBJ1-1	.	CASSLGAQGSGTEAFF	TGTGCCAGCAGCTTAGGGGCACAGGGGAGTGGGACTGAAGCTTTCTTT
13	TRBV29-1	.	TRBJ2-3	few	CSVLPGGTDTQYF	TGCAGCGTTCTGCCGGGAGGCACAGATACGCAGTATTTT
15	TRBV29-1	TRBD1	TRBJ2-4	few	CSADTGTGGGNIQYF	TGCAGCGCCGACACCGGGACAGGGGGCGGAAACATTCAGTACTTC
15	TRBV29-1	TRBD2	TRBJ2-5	.	CSVEDWLAGGETQYF	TGCAGCGTTGAAGACTGGCTAGCGGGGGGAGAGACCCAGTACTTC
15	TRBV4-1	.	TRBJ2-5	.	CASSQLTSLGETQYF	TGCGCCAGCAGCCAACTTACTAGCCTCGGGGAGACCCAGTACTTC
11	TRBV6-5	.	TRBJ1-2	.	CASGSSYGYTF	TGTGCCAGCGGTAGCAGCTATGGCTACACCTTC
13	TRBV30	TRBD1	TRBJ1-2	few	CAWRRGGQFWDTF	TGTGCCTGGAGACGAGGGGGACAGTTTTGGGACACCTTC
14	TRBV21-1	.	TRBJ2-7	.	CASSGLAGAYEQYF	TGTGCCAGCAGCGGACTAGCGGGGGCCTACGAGCAGTACTTC
16	TRBV5-1	TRBD1	TRBJ1-5	.	CASSLAGTDSNQPQHF	TGCGCCAGCAGCTTGGCTGGGACAGATAGCAATCAGCCCCAGCATTTT
14	TRBV5-4	.	TRBJ2-5	.	CASSLPGQRETQYF	TGTGCCAGCAGCTTGCCGGGACAAAGGGAGACCCAGTACTTC
14	TRBV30	.	TRBJ1-2	.	CAWSGTLRGYGYTF	TGTGCCTGGAGTGGAACCCTTAGGGGTTATGGCTACACCTTC
15	TRBV4-2	TRBD1	TRBJ1-3	.	CASSQDGGQGNTIYF	TGTGCCAGCAGCCAAGATGGGGGACAGGGGAACACCATATATTTT
15	TRBV2	.	TRBJ2-4	few	CASSWTELAKNIQYF	TGTGCCAGCAGTTGGACAGAGCTAGCCAAAAACATTCAGTACTTC
15	TRBV5-4	.	TRBJ2-3	.	CASSLSGRSTDTQYF	TGTGCCAGCAGCTTGAGCGGGCGTTCCACAGATACGCAGTATTTT
16	TRBV5-4	TRBD1	TRBJ1-4	.	CASSRRTGGDDEKLFF	TGTGCCAGCAGCCGCAGGACAGGGGGCGATGATGAAAAACTGTTTTTT
11	TRBV5-1	.	TRBJ1-4	few	CASRANEKLFF	TGCGCCAGCAGAGCTAATGAAAAACTGTTTTTT
14	TRBV28	.	TRBJ2-5	few	CASSLSGTQETQYF	TGTGCCAGCAGTTTATCTGGGACTCAAGAGACCCAGTACTTC
13	TRBV14	.	TRBJ1-1	few	CASSRGRLTEAFF	TGTGCCAGCAGCCGAGGGCGTCTGACTGAAGCTTTCTTT
15	TRBV2	.	TRBJ1-6	few	CASSEVGVWDSPLHF	TGTGCCAGCAGTGAGGTCGGGGTATGGGATTCACCCCTCCACTTT
18	TRBV30	TRBD1	TRBJ2-6	once	CAWSATDRGGSGANVLTF	TGTGCCTGGAGCGCTACGGACAGGGGGGGATCTGGGGCCAACGTCCTGACTTTC
14	TRBV29-1	.	TRBJ1-1	.	CSVEEHGVTGAAFF	TGCAGCGTTGAAGAGCATGGGGTGACAGGCGCCGCTTTCTTT
13	TRBV30	.	TRBJ1-5	.	CAWSRGVGQPQHF	TGTGCCTGGAGTCGGGGGGTCGGCCAGCCCCAGCATTTT
11	TRBV30	.	TRBJ2-7	few	CAWTGRYEQYF	TGTGCCTGGACGGGACGGTACGAGCAGTACTTC
12	TRBV29-1	.	TRBJ1-4	.	CSVGGQPEKLFF	TGCAGCGTTGGCGGGCAACCCGAAAAACTGTTTTTT
16	TRBV2	TRBD1	TRBJ2-5	once	CASSEMERGTGETQYF	TGTGCCAGCAGTGAGATGGAACGGGGGACAGGGGAGACCCAGTACTTC
10	TRBV29-1	.	TRBJ2-7	.	CSVDSGEQYF	TGCAGCGTGGACAGTGGAGAGCAGTACTTC
15	TRBV5-4	.	TRBJ1-6	.	CASSRTGTNNSPLHF	TGTGCCAGCAGCCGTACCGGGACAAACAATTCACCCCTCCACTTT
14	TRBV5-4	.	TRBJ1-3	few	CASSLGVRGNTIYF	TGTGCCAGCAGCTTGGGCGTCAGAGGAAACACCATATATTTT
11	TRBV29-1	.	TRBJ1-1	.	CSVAPSTEAFF	TGCAGCGTTGCTCCGAGCACTGAAGCTTTCTTT
14	TRBV29-1	TRBD2	TRBJ2-1	.	CSALSGGAYNEQFF	TGCAGCGCCCTAAGCGGGGGGGCCTACAATGAGCAGTTCTTC
16	TRBV2	.	TRBJ2-5	.	CASRPQGGGYQETQYF	TGTGCCAGCAGACCACAGGGCGGCGGATACCAAGAGACCCAGTACTTC
15	TRBV7-9	TRBD1	TRBJ1-6	.	CASSLAGTGGGPLHF	TGTGCCAGCAGCTTAGCCGGGACAGGGGGTGGACCCCTCCACTTT
16	TRBV5-6	TRBD2	TRBJ2-1	.	CASSFLAGGPRDEQFF	TGTGCCAGCAGCTTCCTAGCGGGGGGGCCCAGGGATGAGCAGTTCTTC
13	TRBV14	.	TRBJ2-2	.	CASSQQGTGELFF	TGTGCCAGCAGCCAACAGGGGACCGGGGAGCTGTTTTTT
16	TRBV6-1	.	TRBJ1-5	.	CASSEGDRFGNQPQHF	TGTGCCAGCAGTGAAGGTGACAGGTTTGGCAATCAGCCCCAGCATTTT
16	TRBV4-1	.	TRBJ1-2	.	CASSQDGTRTDYGYTF	TGCGCCAGCAGCCAAGACGGTACCAGGACCGACTACGGCTACACCTTC
15	TRBV29-1	TRBD1	TRBJ2-2	.	CSAIPGTGVTGELFF	TGCAGCGCTATACCCGGGACAGGGGTAACCGGGGAGCTGTTTTTT
16	TRBV27	TRBD1	TRBJ2-5	.	CASSSTGTAVGETQYF	TGTGCCAGCAGTTCCACGGGGACAGCCGTAGGAGAGACCCAGTACTTC
10	TRBV29-1	.	TRBJ1-2	.	CSVEDYGYTF	TGCAGCGTTGAGGACTATGGCTACACCTTC
13	TRBV30	.	TRBJ1-2	.	CAWINPGGYGYTF	TGTGCCTGGATAAATCCGGGGGGCTATGGCTACACCTTC
13	TRBV30	.	TRBJ2-7	.	CAWSVGGSYEQYF	TGTGCCTGGAGTGTTGGGGGCTCCTACGAGCAGTACTTC
15	TRBV7-2	.	TRBJ1-6	.	CASSLKRVGNSPLHF	TGTGCCAGCAGCTTAAAACGGGTAGGGAATTCACCCCTCCACTTT
15	TRBV4-2	TRBD1	TRBJ2-7	.	CASSYSGTGEYEQYF	TGTGCCAGCAGCTACTCCGGGACAGGGGAATACGAGCAGTACTTC
13	TRBV30	.	TRBJ1-2	.	CAWSVRGTDGYTF	TGTGCCTGGAGTGTACGAGGGACTGATGGCTACACCTTC
14	TRBV30	TRBD1	TRBJ1-1	.	CAWSVRQGGAEAFF	TGTGCCTGGAGTGTACGACAGGGTGGCGCTGAAGCTTTCTTT
12	TRBV29-1	.	TRBJ1-4	.	CSVALGSEKLFF	TGCAGCGTTGCCCTAGGGAGTGAAAAACTGTTTTTT
10	TRBV30	.	TRBJ1-4	.	CAWRREKLFF	TGTGCCTGGAGAAGGGAAAAACTGTTTTTT
15	TRBV29-1	TRBD1	TRBJ2-2	.	CSARGGRTDAGELFF	TGCAGCGCGAGAGGGGGCAGGACAGATGCCGGGGAGCTGTTTTTT